Each of the 31 T cell receptor beta chains below was sequenced from the same sample in a study of T-cell memory formation after mild COVID-19. From the 5' RACE reads, TCRdb called clonotypes with MiXCR, one entry per CDR3 protein. The sample has roughly 600,000 distinct CDR3 sequences, 15% to 20% seen once. Material for sequencing was PBMCs or a T cell subset sorted from them (not recorded which). The source of these receptors is an adult woman who had mild COVID-19 (a few samples of this study predate the infection). Cell type and time point are not known.

This clonotype was observed a few times. The chain recombines TRBV29-1 with TRBJ1-1; D unresolved. Trimming removed 4 bases at V and 1 base at J, with 10 bases between. From germline, CDR1 is SQVTM and CDR2 ANQGSEA. This CDR3 contains 13 residues. The CDR3 loop is CSVAEGWNTEAFF. CDR3 coding DNA: TGCAGCGTTGCTGAGGGATGGAACACTGAAGCTTTCTTT.

This clonotype has only a few counts. This chain links TRBV29-1 with TRBJ2-2, with D hard to call. CDR1 and CDR2 (germline): SQVTM, ANQGSEA. CDR3 length equals 13 residues. V lost 4 bases and J 6 bases, leaving 12 bases between the germline ends. The chain's CDR3 is CSVVVGWAGELFF. CDR3 in DNA: TGCAGCGTTGTTGTAGGGTGGGCCGGGGAGCTGTTTTTT.

Only a few counts were recorded for this clonotype. J is TRBJ2-5 and V is TRBV20-1; the D gene is possibly TRBD2 (5 bases). CDR1 and CDR2 (germline): DFQATT, SNEGSKA (reference sequence). The CDR3 runs to 14 residues. V was clipped by 5 bases and J by 5 bases, with 18 bases between them. CDR3 in DNA: TGCAGTGCTTCCACGCTAGGGAGCTGGGAGACCCAGTACTTC. This gives the protein CSASTLGSWETQYF.

This chain joins TRBV27 and TRBJ2-3; TRBD2 aligns across 10 bases. V gave up 8 bases and J gave up 5 bases; unmatched junction bases: 4. The CDR3 sequence is 13 residues long. The germline V gene has CDR1 MNHEY and CDR2 SMNVEV (reference sequence). This CDR3 reads CASRLAGRDTQYF. The CDR3 DNA reads TGTGCCAGCCGACTAGCGGGCCGAGATACGCAGTATTTT.

This clonotype was counted a few times. The chain carries TRBV6-1 and TRBJ1-5, with D tentatively TRBD1 (5 bases). Germline assignment: CDR1 MNHNS and CDR2 SASEGT. Between the trimmed V and J ends, which lost 3 bases and 4 bases, there was a span of 10 bases. The CDR3 spans 14 residues. This chain's CDR3 is CASSEGGKNQPQHF. The CDR3 region has the DNA TGTGCCAGCAGTGAGGGGGGTAAGAATCAGCCCCAGCATTTT.

The chain employs TRBV6-5 and TRBJ2-3; D unresolved. Looked up from germline, CDR1 is MNHEY and CDR2 is SVGAGI. The CDR3 covers 13 residues. The V gene lost 8 bases and the J gene lost 1 base, with 10 bases spanning the gap. The CDR3 nucleotides read TGTGCCAGCCGACCTCTGGGCACAGATACGCAGTATTTT. It specifies CASRPLGTDTQYF.

This clonotype was seen many times. The rearrangement joins TRBV7-8 to TRBJ2-2, with D tentatively TRBD2 (5 bases). This CDR3 contains 14 residues. The V end was cut by 5 bases, the J end by 1 base, with 8 bases between. Germline loops: CDR1 SGHVS, CDR2 FQNEAQ. The CDR3 region is CASSPGVNTGELFF. The CDR3 DNA follows: TGTGCCAGCAGCCCCGGGGTGAACACCGGGGAGCTGTTTTTT.

The CDR3: CASSLVPAATLDKTQYF. The CDR3 bases are TGTGCCAGCAGTTTAGTACCGGCGGCTACCCTGGACAAAACCCAGTACTTC. The chain links TRBV12-3 or TRBV12-4 to TRBJ2-5; D might be TRBD1 (5 bases). Trimming stripped 1 base from V and 8 bases from J, with 23 bases between. This CDR3 is built from 17 residues.

This clonotype came up a few times. The J gene is TRBJ2-3, the V gene TRBV6-1; 9 nucleotides line up with TRBD2. Looked up from germline, CDR1 is MNHNS and CDR2 is SASEGT. The CDR3 length is 17 residues. After removal of 4 bases from V and 0 bases from J, the junction contained 8 bases not matched to a gene. The CDR3 reads CASSVSGGGQSTDTQYF. CDR3 coding DNA: TGTGCCAGCAGTGTTAGCGGGGGCGGCCAGAGCACAGATACGCAGTATTTT.

V and J are TRBV20-1 and TRBJ2-1; 8 nucleotides match TRBD2. Germline V CDR1 and CDR2: DFQATT, SNEGSKA (reference sequence). There are 14 residues in the CDR3. V was clipped by 0 bases and J by 12 bases; unmatched bases: 10. CDR3 loop: CSARDDRGGQGQFF. CDR3 DNA sequence: TGCAGTGCTAGAGATGACCGGGGGGGCCAAGGGCAGTTCTTC.

The chain joins TRBV15 to TRBJ1-1; D is unclear. Germline assignment: CDR1 LNHNV and CDR2 YYDKDF (reference sequence). V lost 0 bases, J lost 0 bases, and 8 bases lay in between. The CDR3 loop spans 15 amino acids. The CDR3 DNA sequence: TGTGCCACCAGCAGAGATACCTACCTGAACACTGAAGCTTTCTTT. Amino acid sequence: CATSRDTYLNTEAFF.

This clonotype has only a few counts. The chain couples TRBV11-2 to TRBJ2-1; D is perhaps TRBD1 (5 bases). Between the trimmed V and J ends, which lost 0 bases and 4 bases, there was a span of 13 bases. Germline loops: CDR1 SGHAT, CDR2 FQNNGV. The CDR3 covers 16 residues. CDR3 DNA: TGTGCCAGCAGCTTAGATAGGCACAGGCCTTACAATGAGCAGTTCTTC. Its translation is CASSLDRHRPYNEQFF.

This clonotype has a handful of counts. The CDR3 reads CASSRGQGVGTDTQYF. DNA of the CDR3: TGCGCCAGCAGCCGGGGACAGGGGGTCGGCACAGATACGCAGTATTTT. The chain carries TRBV5-1 and TRBJ2-3, with TRBD1 matching over 11 bases. Germline V CDR1 and CDR2: SGHRS, YFSETQ. This CDR3 is 16 amino acids long. Germline trimming cut 4 bases from V and 1 base from J; bases unmatched to any gene: 5.

The table lists this clonotype with a few counts. The chain is built from TRBV24-1 and TRBJ2-1; TRBD2 matches 9 bases. This CDR3 comprises 16 residues. Germline V lookup: CDR1 KGHDR, CDR2 SFDVKD. J gave up 4 bases and V 3 bases, and 6 bases lay outside the gene matches. The CDR3 region is CATSDPSAGGYNEQFF. The CDR3 nucleotides read TGTGCCACCAGTGATCCCTCAGCGGGAGGATACAATGAGCAGTTCTTC.

This clonotype was observed a few times. The V gene is TRBV3-1, the J gene TRBJ2-7; D unclear. The CDR3 is 13 amino acids. The V and J ends lost 3 bases and 2 bases respectively, with 8 bases between them. The germline CDR1 and CDR2 sequences are LGHDT and YNNKEL (reference sequence). The CDR3 DNA reads as TGTGCCAGCAGCCAGGGCAATCCCTACGAGCAGTACTTC. Translating it yields CASSQGNPYEQYF.

This clonotype has a count of ten or more. The chain couples TRBV20-1 to TRBJ2-3; 11 nucleotides line up with TRBD1. The ends lost 3 bases at V and 4 bases at J; junction bases unmatched: 3. This CDR3 comprises 14 residues. Germline V CDR1 and CDR2: DFQATT, SNEGSKA (reference sequence). CDR3 protein: CSASGTGGSDTQYF. Written as DNA, the CDR3 is TGCAGTGCTAGCGGGACAGGGGGGTCAGATACGCAGTATTTT.

This clonotype was seen a few times. The J gene is TRBJ2-1, the V gene TRBV4-1, with 9 positions matching TRBD2. J gave up 6 bases and V 0 bases, and 3 bases lay outside the gene matches. Germline V gene lookup returns CDR1 MGHRA and CDR2 YSYEKL. The CDR3 runs 15 residues. CDR3 in DNA: TGCGCCAGCAGCCAAGAGGCGGGGGGGCGCAATGAGCAGTTCTTC. It encodes CASSQEAGGRNEQFF.

V and J are TRBV6-6 and TRBJ1-2, with 7 bases fitting TRBD1. The CDR3 spans 17 residues. The germline gives CDR1 MNHNY, CDR2 SVGAGI (reference sequence). Trimming cost V 2 bases and J 7 bases; bases outside gene matches: 16. Here the CDR3 reads CASSYRGADRDLFGYTF. In nucleotides, the CDR3 is TGTGCCAGCAGTTACAGGGGAGCAGACAGGGACTTATTTGGCTACACCTTC.

This clonotype was detected once. The chain has TRBV20-1 and TRBJ2-7; no clear D gene. V lost 5 bases and J lost 5, with 7 bases in between. The CDR3 runs to 10 residues. Germline values: CDR1 DFQATT, CDR2 SNEGSKA (reference sequence). Here the CDR3 reads CSAWYHEQYF. The CDR3 DNA follows: TGCAGTGCTTGGTACCACGAGCAGTACTTC.

The rearrangement links TRBV20-1 to TRBJ2-5; 7 bases agree with TRBD2. The CDR3 extends over 14 amino acids. The J segment lost 5 bases and the V segment lost 7 bases, leaving 13 bases of the junction unmatched. Per germline, CDR1 DFQATT and CDR2 SNEGSKA (reference sequence). CDR3 sequence reads: CSGIRDYRLETQYF. CDR3 sequence (DNA): TGCAGTGGTATCCGGGACTATCGGTTGGAGACCCAGTACTTC.

This clonotype was found a few times. The rearrangement uses TRBV29-1 and TRBJ1-2; D gene unclear. In germline, CDR1 is SQVTM, CDR2 ANQGSEA. This CDR3 is built from 12 residues. Trimming cost V 1 base and J 0 bases, with 3 bases left between them. The CDR3 region is CSVEVANYGYTF. The CDR3 nucleotides read TGCAGCGTTGAAGTCGCTAACTATGGCTACACCTTC.

This clonotype was counted a few times. This CDR3 is CASSLSPLLAGVDYGYTF. CDR3 sequence (DNA): TGTGCCAGCAGTTTATCACCCCTCCTCGCAGGGGTGGACTATGGCTACACCTTC. The chain is built from TRBV27 and TRBJ1-2; possibly TRBD1 for D (6 bases). This CDR3 is 18 amino acids long. CDR1 is MNHEY, CDR2 SMNVEV, per germline (reference sequence). V lost 0 bases, J lost 3 bases, and 20 bases lay in between.

This clonotype was observed at least ten times. The V call is TRBV5-6, the J call TRBJ2-3; D is undetermined. The germline V gene encodes CDR1 SGHDT and CDR2 YYEEEE. Trimming took 2 bases from V and 1 from J, leaving 11 bases between them. CDR3 length: 15 residues. The CDR3: CASSFLGIGTDTQYF. Written as DNA, the CDR3 is TGTGCCAGCAGCTTCCTTGGCATTGGCACAGATACGCAGTATTTT.

In this sample, this clonotype turned up a few times. CDR3 region: CASNTGGVDGYTF. Here the CDR3 DNA reads TGTGCCAGCAATACAGGGGGCGTGGATGGCTACACCTTC. The gene calls are TRBV2 and TRBJ1-2; 9 positions match TRBD1. Trimming cost V 7 bases and J 6 bases; bases outside gene matches: 6. Germline values: CDR1 SNHLY, CDR2 FYNNEI. The CDR3 consists of 13 residues.

Here the CDR3 reads CASSRGGRYNSPLHF. CDR3 DNA sequence: TGTGCCAGCAGCCGGGGGGGACGGTATAATTCACCCCTCCACTTT. The gene calls are TRBV3-1 and TRBJ1-6, with D maybe TRBD1 (5 bases). The CDR3 runs to 15 residues. Germline values: CDR1 LGHDT, CDR2 YNNKEL (reference sequence). Trimming shortened V by 4 bases and J by 4 bases, and 11 bases separated the two germline ends.

Only a few counts were recorded for this clonotype. The chain recombines TRBV5-1 with TRBJ1-3, with 10 bases identical to TRBD1. This CDR3 spans 18 amino acids. The germline V gene has CDR1 SGHRS and CDR2 YFSETQ. Trimming cost V 0 bases and J 1 base; bases outside gene matches: 7. For the CDR3, the DNA is TGCGCCAGCAGCTTGGCTTGGGACAGGGGACTTTCTGGAAACACCATATATTTT. Translation: CASSLAWDRGLSGNTIYF.

The gene calls are TRBV28 and TRBJ2-7; 10 bases align to TRBD1. V was pared by 1 base and J by 0 bases, with 3 bases of the junction left unmatched. Germline V gene lookup returns CDR1 MDHEN and CDR2 SYDVKM. There are 16 residues in the CDR3. The CDR3 loop is CASSLSWTGGSYEQYF. CDR3 sequence (DNA): TGTGCCAGCAGTTTATCTTGGACAGGGGGCTCCTACGAGCAGTACTTC.

This clonotype was seen a handful of times. The chain has TRBV3-1 and TRBJ1-5; 9 bases match TRBD1. V lost 9 bases to trimming and J lost 4 bases; unmatched junction nucleotides: 10. Germline V gene data show CDR1 as LGHDT and CDR2 as YNNKEL (reference sequence). This CDR3 is built from 15 residues. This CDR3 is CASLGTGRSNQPQHF. For the CDR3, the DNA is TGTGCCAGTCTCGGGACAGGGAGGAGTAATCAGCCCCAGCATTTT.

This clonotype was recorded a few times. The rearrangement links TRBV7-2 to TRBJ2-3, with 10 bases lining up with TRBD2. The germline CDR1 and CDR2 sequences are SGHTA and FQGNSA. This CDR3 region has 16 residues. With 5 bases clipped from V and 4 bases from J, the junction kept 9 bases outside the gene matches. The CDR3 coding sequence is TGTGCCAGCAGCCCCGCGGCTAGCGGGAGTGCAGATACGCAGTATTTT. It encodes CASSPAASGSADTQYF. The full variable domain, rest sourced from reference TRBV7-2 and TRBJ2-3, is GAGVSQSPSNKVTEKGKDVELRCDPISGHTALYWYRQSLGQGLEFLIYFQGNSAPDKSGLPSDRFSAERTGGSVSTLTIQRTQQEDSAVYLCASSPAASGSADTQYFGPGTRLTVL.

The chain employs TRBV6-6 and TRBJ1-2; D is undetermined. Trimming removed 6 bases from V and 4 bases from J, with 18 bases in between. This CDR3 has 15 amino acids. The germline gives CDR1 MNHNY, CDR2 SVGAGI (reference sequence). The CDR3 coding sequence is TGTGCCAGCAGGGAACTGGACGGAGTACTCTATGGCTACACCTTC. Translating it yields CASRELDGVLYGYTF.

This clonotype was detected a few times. The chain links TRBV24-1 to TRBJ2-1, with D perhaps being TRBD1 or TRBD2 (5 bases each). Germline V gene sequence: CDR1 KGHDR, CDR2 SFDVKD. CDR3 length equals 16 residues. Trimming removed 4 bases from V and 0 bases from J, with 12 bases in between. The CDR3 DNA follows: TGTGCCACCAGTGACCCGGGACCCAGCTCCTACAATGAGCAGTTCTTC. Amino acids: CATSDPGPSSYNEQFF.